This T cell receptor beta chain derives from a study of human T cells and chemical hapten exposure. TCRdb passed the RACE reads through MiXCR, listing each CDR3 protein once. There are approximately 52,000 distinct CDR3 sequences in the sample; 11% occur only once, and about 2% lies in the top ten. In its sample, this clonotype was seen a few times. Regarding time point: patch test 1, 2 weeks after DPC sensitization. Treatment of the sample: therapeutic diphenylcyclopropenone sensitization with weekly scalp DPC. The authors' total RNA extraction used unfractionated whole blood. The germline CDR1 and CDR2 sequences are LGHDT and YNNKEL (reference sequence). This CDR3 region has 14 residues. Trimming removed 2 bases from V and 5 bases from J, with 13 bases in between.

The chain uses TRBV3-1 and TRBJ2-7, with a weak D call TRBD2 (5 bases). This TCR came from a woman aged 40 to 55 with alopecia areata. Some clones in this sample may be carry-over from other donors' samples. Sequences were derived from whole blood, sampled in connection with sensitization to the hapten diphenylcyclopropenone (DPC). The CDR3, as DNA: TGTGCCAGCAGCCAAACCGAGGGTCGAAACGAGCAGTACTTC. Its translation: CASSQTEGRNEQYF.